The rows below give T cell receptor beta chains drawn from one sample of a study of identical twins. TCRdb reanalysed the 5' RACE reads using MiXCR and keeps one entry per CDR3 protein. The table includes 350,000 or so distinct CDR3 sequences, roughly an eighth detected once. The same sample was also used in a study of yellow fever vaccine responses in identical twins.

Sequencing was performed on CD8+ T cells sorted from blood. The receptors here all came from a young woman in good health. Both conserved end residues are part of each CDR3. D genes are given only for firm matches. Rows give clone size only sometimes, using once, few, many, or a class for an expanded clone.

TRBJ2-1 | TRBV5-1 | TRBD2 | many | CASSFQTSASSYNEQFF | TGCGCCAGCAGCTTCCAGACTAGCGCAAGCTCCTACAATGAGCAGTTCTTC
TRBJ2-2 | TRBV6-5 | . | . | CASSYFRHHTGELFF | TGTGCCAGCAGTTACTTTCGACATCACACCGGGGAGCTGTTTTTT
TRBJ2-5 | TRBV27 | . | few | CASSSGISETQYF | TGTGCCAGCAGTTCAGGGATTTCAGAGACCCAGTACTTC
TRBJ2-7 | TRBV28 | . | . | CASSLQGGYEQYF | TGTGCCAGCAGTTTACAAGGGGGCTACGAGCAGTACTTC
TRBJ2-1 | TRBV29-1 | . | . | CSVEDGTIKGDEQFF | TGCAGCGTTGAAGACGGGACAATCAAGGGGGATGAGCAGTTCTTC
TRBJ2-5 | TRBV20-1 | . | few | CSARVSETQYF | TGCAGTGCTAGGGTGTCGGAGACCCAGTACTTC
TRBJ2-7 | TRBV5-5 | . | few | CASSPRLADTYEQYF | TGTGCCAGCAGCCCCCGTTTAGCGGATACCTACGAGCAGTACTTC
TRBJ2-1 | TRBV12-3/TRBV12-4 | . | many | CASSPLGGGYNEQFF | TGTGCCAGCAGTCCTTTGGGGGGCGGGTACAATGAGCAGTTCTTC
TRBJ2-1 | TRBV28 | TRBD2 | . | CASSTGTSEFGEQFF | TGTGCCAGCAGTACCGGGACTAGCGAATTCGGTGAGCAGTTCTTC
TRBJ1-1 | TRBV28 | . | few | CASSLYGRATEAFF | TGTGCCAGCAGTTTATATGGCAGGGCCACTGAAGCTTTCTTT
TRBJ2-7 | TRBV12-3/TRBV12-4 | . | few | CASSQQGVGEQYF | TGTGCCAGCAGTCAACAGGGAGTTGGCGAGCAGTACTTC
TRBJ2-6 | TRBV28 | . | few | CASSIQRIIAGANVLTF | TGTGCCAGCAGTATCCAGCGAATCATAGCTGGGGCCAACGTCCTGACTTTC
TRBJ2-1 | TRBV10-2 | TRBD2 | many | CASSEEAGGYNEQFF | TGCGCCAGCAGTGAAGAAGCGGGAGGATACAATGAGCAGTTCTTC
TRBJ2-3 | TRBV12-3/TRBV12-4 | . | many | CASSGAWTDTQYF | TGTGCCAGCAGCGGGGCCTGGACAGATACGCAGTATTTT
TRBJ2-3 | TRBV11-3 | TRBD1 | few | CASSPRDRGLGTDTQYF | TGTGCCAGCAGCCCTAGGGACAGGGGGTTGGGCACAGATACGCAGTATTTT
TRBJ2-3 | TRBV6-5 | . | . | CASSYSGGRGDADTQYF | TGTGCCAGCAGTTACTCGGGTGGCAGGGGAGATGCAGATACGCAGTATTTT
TRBJ2-7 | TRBV29-1 | TRBD2 | few | CSVEDGLVYEQYF | TGCAGCGTTGAAGATGGACTAGTGTACGAGCAGTACTTC
TRBJ1-1 | TRBV12-3/TRBV12-4 | . | . | CASSFSGTMNTEAFF | TGTGCCAGCAGTTTTAGTGGTACAATGAACACTGAAGCTTTCTTT
TRBJ1-2 | TRBV15 | . | few | CATSRDRSGAYGYTF | TGTGCCACCAGCAGAGATCGGTCGGGGGCCTATGGCTACACCTTC
TRBJ2-7 | TRBV20-1 | TRBD1 | few | CSARGGQGVGEQYF | TGCAGTGCTAGAGGGGGCCAGGGGGTCGGCGAGCAGTACTTC
TRBJ2-7 | TRBV25-1 | TRBD1 | many | CASSWTGGMYEQYF | TGTGCCAGCAGTTGGACAGGGGGCATGTACGAGCAGTACTTC
TRBJ2-1 | TRBV7-6 | . | few | CASSLASRPDSNEQFF | TGTGCCAGCAGCTTAGCGTCTAGACCTGACTCCAATGAGCAGTTCTTC
TRBJ2-5 | TRBV5-1 | TRBD1 | . | CASSFTTGGVQETQYF | TGCGCCAGCAGCTTCACGACAGGGGGGGTCCAAGAGACCCAGTACTTC
TRBJ2-3 | TRBV6-1 | . | . | CASGLSATSTDTQYF | TGTGCCAGCGGATTAAGCGCGACTAGCACAGATACGCAGTATTTT
TRBJ2-1 | TRBV5-5 | TRBD2 | few | CASLAGSTYNEQFF | TGTGCCAGTCTAGCGGGATCTACCTACAATGAGCAGTTCTTC
TRBJ2-1 | TRBV20-1 | . | . | CSARGLSSYNEQFF | TGCAGTGCTAGAGGTCTGAGCTCCTACAATGAGCAGTTCTTC
TRBJ2-1 | TRBV7-6 | . | . | CASSLVGGDRSEQFF | TGTGCCAGCAGCTTAGTAGGGGGAGATCGGTCTGAGCAGTTCTTC
TRBJ2-7 | TRBV6-1 | . | . | CASSLGGRLGEQYF | TGTGCCAGCAGTCTCGGAGGAAGGTTGGGGGAGCAGTACTTC
TRBJ2-7 | TRBV15 | TRBD1 | . | CATSRDRGQVYEQYF | TGTGCCACCAGCAGAGATAGGGGACAGGTCTACGAGCAGTACTTC
TRBJ1-2 | TRBV7-9 | . | few | CASSLGGTEINYGYTF | TGTGCCAGCAGCTTAGGGGGGACCGAGATTAACTATGGCTACACCTTC
TRBJ1-1 | TRBV6-1 | . | few | CASSPSCVVTLLWNTEAFF | TGTGCCAGCAGTCCCTCCTGCGTTGTAACACTCTTATGGAACACTGAAGCTTTCTTT
TRBJ1-1 | TRBV6-1 | . | . | CASSGPGTQLKAFF | TGTGCCAGCAGTGGACCCGGGACACAGCTGAAAGCTTTCTTT
TRBJ2-2 | TRBV24-1 | . | few | CATSDPPGHITGELFF | TGTGCCACCAGTGATCCCCCGGGACACATCACCGGGGAGCTGTTTTTT